Included here is one T cell receptor beta chain sequence, with context. Recovery among Cohort 3 donors was established by two negative PCRs, clearance, or symptom resolution. Assay used: immunoSEQ multiplex PCR; TCRdb lists only in-frame clones, some missing. The table records roughly 200,000 clones, about 88% of them present only once. This sample was taken from a study of blood T cell repertoires in COVID-19. Study details: PBMCs, B-cell-depleted T cells, or T cells provided the cDNA or gDNA that made up the material.

This CDR3 has 14 amino acids. Germline V gene sequence: CDR1 LNHDA, CDR2 SQIVND (reference sequence). The ends were cut back, 11 bases at V and 4 bases at J, with 18 bases in the middle. The chain is built from TRBV19 and TRBJ2-1; D possibly corresponds to TRBD1 (6 bases). The sample was PBMCs or T cells enriched from blood (not recorded which). This TCR was recovered from a woman in her thirties who had recovered from COVID-19. CDR3 protein: CASTRRGSYNEQFF. The CDR3 DNA reads TGTGCCTCAACCCGCAGGGGATCATACAATGAGCAGTTCTTC.